The rows below give T cell receptor beta chains drawn from one sample of a study of blood T cells in healthy people across ages. TCRdb reprocessed the 5' RACE reads via MiXCR and lists one record per CDR3 protein. The sample lists hundreds of thousands of distinct CDR3 sequences, about 30% occurring once. The sequenced sample was blood. Receptor source: an elderly woman in good health. CDR3s include the opening cysteine and the closing phenylalanine or tryptophan. Fields, in order: CDR3 length, clone size, J gene, V gene, CDR3 protein. The size field is filled for only some rows; it gives once, few, many or a size class.

>16|many|TRBJ2-3|TRBV5-5
CASSLREGIGTDTQYF
>18|-|TRBJ2-1|TRBV29-1
CSVEGTSGPRGSYNEQFF
>16|many|TRBJ2-3|TRBV30
CAWSVPLAGAIDTQYF
>11|-|TRBJ2-1|TRBV5-1
CASSRGHEQFF
>15|many|TRBJ2-7|TRBV5-1
CASSGAGTGAYEQYF
>14|many|TRBJ1-5|TRBV12-3/TRBV12-4
CASSLGGAPQPQHF
>11|many|TRBJ2-1|TRBV30
CAWRVSGQAFF
>17|-|TRBJ1-4|TRBV7-8
CASSLDSDPGVKEKLFF
>18|-|TRBJ2-2|TRBV6-1
CAGTRGDRGLSNTGELFF
>15|few|TRBJ2-3|TRBV30
CAWSFGTSGGLAQYF
>15|many|TRBJ2-3|TRBV5-1
CASSLGWSSTDTQYF
>17|few|TRBJ2-3|TRBV9
CASSVVPGAGSGDTQYF
>15|many|TRBJ2-5|TRBV20-1
CSARDHGGSGETQYF
>15|-|TRBJ1-5|TRBV30
CAWSLTGTVNQPQHF
>15|few|TRBJ1-1|TRBV5-4
CASSSEGAVSSEAFF
>14|few|TRBJ1-1|TRBV12-3/TRBV12-4
CASRFDRAIGEAFF
>14|many|TRBJ2-5|TRBV5-5
CASSRQFPRVTQYF
>15|once|-|TRBV5-1
CASSLAASQGDEQYF
>15|many|TRBJ2-3|TRBV7-2
CASSFRQGTTDTQYF
>13|few|TRBJ1-1|TRBV27
CASRIQRNTEAFF
>12|-|TRBJ2-1|TRBV12-3/TRBV12-4
CASSFRGQEQFF
>14|many|TRBJ2-7|TRBV27
CASSFLPGRTEQYF
>15|-|TRBJ2-5|TRBV7-2
CASSLNTFPEETQYF
>15|many|TRBJ1-1|TRBV7-9
CASSPPFVVSGEAFF
>14|many|TRBJ2-3|TRBV20-1
CSAYTSGGTDTQYF
>12|-|TRBJ2-4|TRBV12-3/TRBV12-4
CASSPAENIQYF
>15|-|TRBJ1-5|TRBV20-1
CSARVGGLGNQPQHF
>15|-|TRBJ1-5|TRBV6-1
CASSEAGRGNQPQHF
>14|-|TRBJ1-3|TRBV10-3
CAISGGQGRNTIYF
>15|few|TRBJ1-1|TRBV7-3
CASSLTGRGYTEAFF
>15|many|TRBJ2-2|TRBV6-5
CASSYGDRGPGELFF
>15|many|TRBJ2-5|TRBV20-1
CSAAQPWQLQETRYF
>13|few|TRBJ2-2|TRBV10-3
CATLRDRAGELFF
>15|many|TRBJ2-1|TRBV5-1
CASSRDSRSYNEQFF
>14|few|TRBJ1-3|TRBV7-2
CASSPGTGGNTIYF
>17|many|TRBJ2-1|TRBV4-2
CASSQAELAGGYNEQFF
>15|-|TRBJ1-1|TRBV5-1
CASSPREAGDTEAFF
>14|many|TRBJ2-3|TRBV11-2
CASSSQPGTDTQYF
>16|few|TRBJ2-3|TRBV25-1
CASSFSSGGYTDTQYF
>15|few|TRBJ1-4|TRBV7-2
CASSFSGTGGKKRFF
>14|-|TRBJ1-4|TRBV9
CASSVGQQGEKLFF
>17|many|TRBJ2-7|TRBV6-5
CASSYEPWGYLTYEQYF
>13|-|TRBJ2-1|TRBV29-1
CSVRKGWRNEQFF
>15|many|TRBJ2-1|TRBV5-1
CASRTGTGGLNEQFF
>15|many|TRBJ2-7|TRBV6-2/TRBV6-3
CASSTARGKDYEQYF
>13|many|TRBJ2-1|TRBV5-8
CASQKERYNEQFF
>11|many|TRBJ2-3|TRBV20-1
CSAGVVDTQYF
>13|many|TRBJ2-7|TRBV20-1
CSANLGPNYEQYF
>15|many|TRBJ2-1|TRBV7-8
CASSVTGVNYNEQFF
>15|few|TRBJ2-2|TRBV7-9
CASSPQRVTTGELFF
>15|few|TRBJ1-5|TRBV19
CASSIPGGSNQPQHF
>13|-|TRBJ2-1|TRBV20-1
CSAMGRRYNEQFF
>13|-|TRBJ2-1|TRBV7-2
CASSPKLAVEQFF
>12|few|TRBJ2-7|TRBV19
CVSSIGEYEQYF